This T cell receptor beta chain emerged from a study of shared clonotypes between healthy human individuals. Study-level background: There were three CD4 naive, three CD4 memory, two CD8 naive and one CD8 memory plates per donor.

In the sorted-subset replicate PCRs, 150 to 200 ng DNA, 29,000 or so T cell genomes, was used. In the original analysis: Filtering differed for immunoSEQ, which gave only junction sequences without quality scores. Sequenced by immunoSEQ multiplex PCR; TCRdb stores in-frame clones only, minus some. V and J calls and clone size follow that table, whereas D and trimming were derived from the DNA. Of roughly 2,300,000 clones listed, roughly 92% are singletons. The CDR3 is made up of 15 amino acids. V lost 5 bases to trimming and J lost 4 bases; unmatched junction nucleotides: 5. The germline V gene encodes CDR1 SEHNR and CDR2 FQNEAQ (reference sequence). Adults of Caucasian background living in Nashville, Tennessee made up all donors.

Sequenced material: naive CD4+ T cells from PBMCs. Subset here: CD45RA+ positively selected. This TCR derives from a man aged 18 to 30 in good health. Some clones in this sample may be carry-over from other donors' samples. This rearrangement joins TRBV7-9 to TRBJ1-4; TRBD1 aligns across 9 bases. Here the CDR3 DNA reads TGTGCCAGCAGCCTGGACAGGGGCGTTAATGAAAAACTGTTTTTT. As protein: CASSLDRGVNEKLFF.